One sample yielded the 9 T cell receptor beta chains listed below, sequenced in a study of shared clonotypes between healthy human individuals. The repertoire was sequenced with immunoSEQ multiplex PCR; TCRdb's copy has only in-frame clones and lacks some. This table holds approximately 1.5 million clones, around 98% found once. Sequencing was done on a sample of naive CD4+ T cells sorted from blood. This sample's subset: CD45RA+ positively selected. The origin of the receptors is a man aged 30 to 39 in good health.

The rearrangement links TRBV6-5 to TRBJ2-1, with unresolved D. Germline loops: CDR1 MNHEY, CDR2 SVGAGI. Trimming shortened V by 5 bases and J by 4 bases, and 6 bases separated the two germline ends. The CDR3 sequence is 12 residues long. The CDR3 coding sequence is TGTGCCAGCAGTACCCCTTACAATGAGCAGTTCTTC. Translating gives CASSTPYNEQFF.

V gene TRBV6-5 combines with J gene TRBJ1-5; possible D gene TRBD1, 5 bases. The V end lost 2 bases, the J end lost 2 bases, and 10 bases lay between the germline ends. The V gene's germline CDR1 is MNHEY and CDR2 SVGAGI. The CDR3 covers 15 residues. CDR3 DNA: TGTGCCAGCAGTTACGGGGGAGGAGGCAATCAGCCCCAGCATTTT. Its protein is CASSYGGGGNQPQHF.

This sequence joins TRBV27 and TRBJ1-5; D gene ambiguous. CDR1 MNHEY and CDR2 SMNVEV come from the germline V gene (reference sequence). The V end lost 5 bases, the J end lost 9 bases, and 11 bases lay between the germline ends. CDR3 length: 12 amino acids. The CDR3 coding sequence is TGTGCCAGCAGTACAGTTTTAGGGCCCCAGCATTTT. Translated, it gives CASSTVLGPQHF.

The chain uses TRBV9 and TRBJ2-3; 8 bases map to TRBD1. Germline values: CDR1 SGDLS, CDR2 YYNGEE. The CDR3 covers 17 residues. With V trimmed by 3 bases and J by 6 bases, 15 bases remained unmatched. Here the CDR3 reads CASSASRGQGLLDTQYF. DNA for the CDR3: TGTGCCAGCAGCGCCTCACGTGGACAGGGTCTCTTGGATACGCAGTATTTT.

CDR3 amino acids: CASSLFNRQGADVLTF. For the CDR3, the DNA is TGCGCCAGCAGCTTGTTTAATAGACAGGGTGCAGACGTCCTGACTTTC. The rearrangement joins TRBV5-1 to TRBJ2-6; 7 nucleotides line up with TRBD1. This CDR3 is 16 amino acids long. From germline, CDR1 is SGHRS and CDR2 YFSETQ. V trimming: 1 base; J trimming: 11 bases; junction bases outside the gene matches: 12.

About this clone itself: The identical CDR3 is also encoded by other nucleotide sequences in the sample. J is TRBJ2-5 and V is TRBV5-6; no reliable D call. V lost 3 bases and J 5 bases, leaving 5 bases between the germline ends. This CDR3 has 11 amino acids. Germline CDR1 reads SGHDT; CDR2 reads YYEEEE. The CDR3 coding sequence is TGTGCCAGCAGCTCCCGGGAGACCCAGTACTTC. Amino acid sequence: CASSSRETQYF. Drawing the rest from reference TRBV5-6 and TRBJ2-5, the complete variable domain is DAGVTQSPTHLIKTRGQQVTLRCSPKSGHDTVSWYQQALGQGPQFIFQYYEEEERQRGNFPDRFSGHQFPNYSSELNVNALLLGDSALYLCASSSRETQYFGPGTRLLVL.

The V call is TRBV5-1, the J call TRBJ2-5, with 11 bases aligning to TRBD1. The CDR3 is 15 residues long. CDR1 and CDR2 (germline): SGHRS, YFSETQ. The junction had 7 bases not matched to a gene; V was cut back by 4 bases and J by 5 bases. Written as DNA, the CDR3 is TGCGCCAGCAGCCTCGGGACAGGGGGGATGGAGACCCAGTACTTC. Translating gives CASSLGTGGMETQYF.

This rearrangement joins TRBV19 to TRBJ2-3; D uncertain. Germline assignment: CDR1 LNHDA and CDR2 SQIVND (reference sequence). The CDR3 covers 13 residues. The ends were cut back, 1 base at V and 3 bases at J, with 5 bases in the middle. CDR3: CASSIAHTDTQYF. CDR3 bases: TGTGCCAGTAGTATAGCCCATACAGATACGCAGTATTTT.

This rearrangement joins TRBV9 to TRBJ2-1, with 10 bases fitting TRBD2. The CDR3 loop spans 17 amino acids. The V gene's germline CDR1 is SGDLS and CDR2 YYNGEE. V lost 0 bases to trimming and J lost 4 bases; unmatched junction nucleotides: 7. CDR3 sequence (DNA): TGTGCCAGCAGCGTAGGAGTTGGGACTAGCGAATACAATGAGCAGTTCTTC. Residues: CASSVGVGTSEYNEQFF.